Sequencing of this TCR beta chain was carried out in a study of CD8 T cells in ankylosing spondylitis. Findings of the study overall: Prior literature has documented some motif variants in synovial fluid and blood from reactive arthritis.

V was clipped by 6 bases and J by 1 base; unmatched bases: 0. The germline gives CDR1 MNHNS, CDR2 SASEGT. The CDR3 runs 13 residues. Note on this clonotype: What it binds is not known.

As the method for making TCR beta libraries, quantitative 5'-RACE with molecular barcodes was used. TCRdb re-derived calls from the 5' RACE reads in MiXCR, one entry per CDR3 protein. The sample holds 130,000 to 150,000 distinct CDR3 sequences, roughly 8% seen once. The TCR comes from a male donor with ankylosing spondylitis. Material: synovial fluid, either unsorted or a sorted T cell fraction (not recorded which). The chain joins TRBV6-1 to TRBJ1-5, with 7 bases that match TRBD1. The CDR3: CASSRGSNQPQHF. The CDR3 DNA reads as TGTGCCAGCAGCAGGGGGAGCAATCAGCCCCAGCATTTT.